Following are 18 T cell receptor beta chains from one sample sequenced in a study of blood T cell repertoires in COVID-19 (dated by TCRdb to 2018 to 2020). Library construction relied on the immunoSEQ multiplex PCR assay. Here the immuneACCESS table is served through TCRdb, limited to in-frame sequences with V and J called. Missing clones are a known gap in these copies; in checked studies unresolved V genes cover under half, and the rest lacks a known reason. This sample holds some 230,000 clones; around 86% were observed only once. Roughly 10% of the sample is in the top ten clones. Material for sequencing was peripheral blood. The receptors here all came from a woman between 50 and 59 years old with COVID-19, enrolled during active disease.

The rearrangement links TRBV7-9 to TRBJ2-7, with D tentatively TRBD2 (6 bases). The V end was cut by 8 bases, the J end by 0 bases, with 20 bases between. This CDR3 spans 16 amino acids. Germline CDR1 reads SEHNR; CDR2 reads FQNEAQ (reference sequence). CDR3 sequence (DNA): TGTGCCAGCGCGTCTTGGATACGGGACTCCTCCTACGAGCAGTACTTC. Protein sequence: CASASWIRDSSYEQYF.

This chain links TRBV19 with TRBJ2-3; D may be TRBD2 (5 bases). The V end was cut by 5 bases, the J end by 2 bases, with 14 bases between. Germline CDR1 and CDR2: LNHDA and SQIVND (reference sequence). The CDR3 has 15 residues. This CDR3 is CASSGFSGYTDTQYF. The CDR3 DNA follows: TGTGCCAGTAGTGGGTTCAGCGGTTACACAGATACGCAGTATTTT.

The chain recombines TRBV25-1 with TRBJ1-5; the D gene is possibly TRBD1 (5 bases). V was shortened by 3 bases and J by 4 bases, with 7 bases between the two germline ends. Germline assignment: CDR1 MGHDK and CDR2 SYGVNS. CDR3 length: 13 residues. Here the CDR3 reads CASSEAGNQPQHF. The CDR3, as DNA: TGTGCCAGCAGTGAGGCAGGGAATCAGCCCCAGCATTTT.

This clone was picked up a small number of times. This CDR3 reads CASSHSTRTGELFF. CDR3 sequence (DNA): TGTGCCAGCAGCCACTCGACTCGCACCGGGGAGCTGTTTTTT. The rearrangement uses TRBV11-3 and TRBJ2-2; D is ambiguous. The V end was cut by 5 bases, the J end by 4 bases, with 11 bases between. Germline CDR1 is SGHNT and CDR2 is YENEEA. CDR3 length: 14 residues.

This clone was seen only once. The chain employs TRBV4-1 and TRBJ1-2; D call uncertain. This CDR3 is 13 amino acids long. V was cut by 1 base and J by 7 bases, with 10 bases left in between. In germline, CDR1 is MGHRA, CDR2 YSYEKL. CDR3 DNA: TGCGCCAGCAGCCAAGCATCTGGGAGTGGCTACACCTTC. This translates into CASSQASGSGYTF.

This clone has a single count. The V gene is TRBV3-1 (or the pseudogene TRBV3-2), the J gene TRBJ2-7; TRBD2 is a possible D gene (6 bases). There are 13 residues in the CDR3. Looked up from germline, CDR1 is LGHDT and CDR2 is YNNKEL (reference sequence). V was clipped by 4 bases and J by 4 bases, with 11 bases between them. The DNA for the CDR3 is TGTGCCAGCAGCCCCGCGGGGACTTACGAGCAGTACTTC. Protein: CASSPAGTYEQYF.

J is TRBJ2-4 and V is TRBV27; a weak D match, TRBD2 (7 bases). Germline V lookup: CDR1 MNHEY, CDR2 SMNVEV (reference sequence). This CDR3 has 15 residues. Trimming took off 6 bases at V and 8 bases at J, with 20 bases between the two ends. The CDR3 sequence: CASSSEGGNIDIQYF. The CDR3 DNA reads TGTGCCAGCAGCTCCGAGGGGGGGAATATCGACATTCAGTACTTC.

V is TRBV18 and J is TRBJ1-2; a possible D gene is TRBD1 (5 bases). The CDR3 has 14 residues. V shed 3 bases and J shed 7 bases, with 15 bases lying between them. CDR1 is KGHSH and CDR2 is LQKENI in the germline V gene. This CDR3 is CASSPLGVARGYTF. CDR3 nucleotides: TGTGCCAGCTCACCCCTAGGGGTGGCTCGTGGCTACACCTTC.

The CDR3 coding sequence is TGTGCCAGCACCCGGGACAGACATGGCTACACCTTC. As protein: CASTRDRHGYTF. This chain uses TRBV6-5 with TRBJ1-2; 7 bases align to TRBD1. Germline V CDR1 and CDR2: MNHEY, SVGAGI. The CDR3 is 12 residues long. V was pared by 7 bases and J by 6 bases, with 5 bases of the junction left unmatched.

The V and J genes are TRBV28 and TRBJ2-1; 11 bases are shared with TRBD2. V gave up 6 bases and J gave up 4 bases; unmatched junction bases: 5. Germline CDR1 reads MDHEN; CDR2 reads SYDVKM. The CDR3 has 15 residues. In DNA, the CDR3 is TGTGCCAGCAGATATAGCGGGGGGGGATACAATGAGCAGTTCTTC. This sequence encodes CASRYSGGGYNEQFF.

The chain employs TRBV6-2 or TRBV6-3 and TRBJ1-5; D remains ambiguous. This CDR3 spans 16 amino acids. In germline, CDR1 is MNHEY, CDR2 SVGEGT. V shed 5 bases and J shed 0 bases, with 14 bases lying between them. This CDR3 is CASSGSFTNSNQPQHF. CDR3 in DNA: TGTGCCAGCAGTGGGTCATTTACTAATAGCAATCAGCCCCAGCATTTT.

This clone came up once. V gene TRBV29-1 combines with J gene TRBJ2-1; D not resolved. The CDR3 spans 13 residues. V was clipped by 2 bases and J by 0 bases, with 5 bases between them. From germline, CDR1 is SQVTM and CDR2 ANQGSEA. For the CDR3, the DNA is TGCAGCGTTGAATTGAGCTCCTACAATGAGCAGTTCTTC. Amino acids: CSVELSSYNEQFF.

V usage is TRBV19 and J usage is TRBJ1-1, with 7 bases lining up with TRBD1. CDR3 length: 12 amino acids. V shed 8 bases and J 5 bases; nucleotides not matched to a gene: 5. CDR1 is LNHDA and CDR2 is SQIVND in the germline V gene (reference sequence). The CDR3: CASATGATEAFF. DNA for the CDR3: TGTGCCAGTGCCACAGGGGCTACTGAAGCTTTCTTT.

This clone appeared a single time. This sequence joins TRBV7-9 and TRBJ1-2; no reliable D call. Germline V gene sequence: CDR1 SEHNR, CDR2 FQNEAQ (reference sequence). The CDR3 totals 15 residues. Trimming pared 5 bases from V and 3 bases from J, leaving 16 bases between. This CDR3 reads CASSAATDSYYGYTF. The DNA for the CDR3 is TGTGCCAGCAGCGCAGCGACTGATTCATACTATGGCTACACCTTC.

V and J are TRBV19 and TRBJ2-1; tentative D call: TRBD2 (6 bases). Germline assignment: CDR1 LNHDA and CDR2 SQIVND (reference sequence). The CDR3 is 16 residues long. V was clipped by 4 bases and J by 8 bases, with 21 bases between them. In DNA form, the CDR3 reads TGTGCCAGTAGTACCAGTCGGGACTCTTACGGCGATGAGCAGTTCTTC. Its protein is CASSTSRDSYGDEQFF.

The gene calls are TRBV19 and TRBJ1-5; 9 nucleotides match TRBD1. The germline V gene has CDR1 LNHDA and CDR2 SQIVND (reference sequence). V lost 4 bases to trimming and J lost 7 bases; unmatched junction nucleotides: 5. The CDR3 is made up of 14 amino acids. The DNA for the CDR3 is TGTGCCAGTAGTACACAGGGGGCATGGCAGCCCCAGCATTTT. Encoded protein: CASSTQGAWQPQHF.

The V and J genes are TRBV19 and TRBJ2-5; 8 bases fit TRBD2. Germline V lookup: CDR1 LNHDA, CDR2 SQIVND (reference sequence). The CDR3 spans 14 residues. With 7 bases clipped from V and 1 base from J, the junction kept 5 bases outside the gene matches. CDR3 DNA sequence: TGTGCCAGTACCCCCGCGGGGGGCCAAGAGACCCAGTACTTC. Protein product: CASTPAGGQETQYF.

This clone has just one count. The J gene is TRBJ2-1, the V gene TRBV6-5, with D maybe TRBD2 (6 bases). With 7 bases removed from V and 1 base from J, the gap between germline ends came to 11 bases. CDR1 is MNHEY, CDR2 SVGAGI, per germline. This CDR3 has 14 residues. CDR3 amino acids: CASKVLASYNEQFF. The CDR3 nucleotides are TGTGCCAGCAAGGTACTAGCATCCTACAATGAGCAGTTCTTC.